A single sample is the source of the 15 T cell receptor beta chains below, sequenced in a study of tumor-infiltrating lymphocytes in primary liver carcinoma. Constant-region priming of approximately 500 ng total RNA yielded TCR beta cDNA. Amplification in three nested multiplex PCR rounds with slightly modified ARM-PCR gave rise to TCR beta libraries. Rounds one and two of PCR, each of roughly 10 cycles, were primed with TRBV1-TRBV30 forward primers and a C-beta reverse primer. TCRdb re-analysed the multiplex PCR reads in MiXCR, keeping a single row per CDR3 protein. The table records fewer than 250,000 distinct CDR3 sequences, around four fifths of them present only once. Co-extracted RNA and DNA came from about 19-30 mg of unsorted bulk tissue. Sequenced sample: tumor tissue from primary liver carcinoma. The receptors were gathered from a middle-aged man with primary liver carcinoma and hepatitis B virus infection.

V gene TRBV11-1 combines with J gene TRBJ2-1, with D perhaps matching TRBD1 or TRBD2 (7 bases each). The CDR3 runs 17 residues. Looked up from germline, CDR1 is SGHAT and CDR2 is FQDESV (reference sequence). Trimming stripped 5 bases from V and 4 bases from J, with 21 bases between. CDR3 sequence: CASSRNLQGRGYNEQFF. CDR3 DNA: TGTGCCAGCAGCAGGAACCTACAGGGGCGGGGGTACAATGAGCAGTTCTTC.

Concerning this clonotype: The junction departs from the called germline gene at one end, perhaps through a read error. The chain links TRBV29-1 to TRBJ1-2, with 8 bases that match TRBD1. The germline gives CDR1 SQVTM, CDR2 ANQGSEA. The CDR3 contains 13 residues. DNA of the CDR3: TGCAACGCCTCGCAGGGGGCTGAGAATGGCTATACCTTC. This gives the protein CNASQGAENGYTF.

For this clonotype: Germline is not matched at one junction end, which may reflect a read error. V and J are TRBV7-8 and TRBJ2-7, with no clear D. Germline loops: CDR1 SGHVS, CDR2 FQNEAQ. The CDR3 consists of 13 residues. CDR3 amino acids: CASSSTIAYEQHF. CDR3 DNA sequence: TGTGCCAGCAGCTCTACTATCGCCTACGAGCAGCACTTC.

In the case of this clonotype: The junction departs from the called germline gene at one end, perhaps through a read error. The CDR3 protein is CASSLEGGLRQEIQYF. CDR3 bases: TGCGCCAGCAGCCTCGAGGGGGGGCTGCGTCAAGAGATCCAGTACTTC. V gene TRBV4-1 combines with J gene TRBJ2-5, with a weak D call TRBD2 (7 bases). CDR1 is MGHRA and CDR2 is YSYEKL in the germline V gene. The CDR3 is 16 residues long.

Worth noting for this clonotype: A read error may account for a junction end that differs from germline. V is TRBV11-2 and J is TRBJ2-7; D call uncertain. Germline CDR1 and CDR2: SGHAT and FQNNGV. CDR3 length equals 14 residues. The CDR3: CASNFNWNYYEQYF. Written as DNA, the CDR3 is TGTGCAAGCAACTTTAACTGGAACTACTACGAGCAGTACTTC. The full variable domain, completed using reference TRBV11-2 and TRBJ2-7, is EAGVAQSPRYKIIEKRQSVAFWCNPISGHATLYWYQQILGQGPKLLIQFQNNGVVDDSQLPKDRFSAERLKGVDSTLKIQPAKLEDSAVYLCASNFNWNYYEQYFGPGTRLTVT.

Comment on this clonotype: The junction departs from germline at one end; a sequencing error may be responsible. Here the CDR3 DNA reads TGTGCCAGCTGTTTAACTACATACCAAGAGACCCAATACTTT. Protein product: CASCLTTYQETQYF. V gene TRBV12-3 or TRBV12-4 combines with J gene TRBJ2-5, with no clear D. This CDR3 contains 14 residues.

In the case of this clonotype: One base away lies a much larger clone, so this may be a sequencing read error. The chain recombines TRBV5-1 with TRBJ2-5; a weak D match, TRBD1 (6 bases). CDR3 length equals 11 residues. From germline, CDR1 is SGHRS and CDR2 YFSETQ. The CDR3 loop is CASSSPGDQCF. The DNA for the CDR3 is TGCGCCAGCAGCTCACCAGGGGACCAGTGCTTC.

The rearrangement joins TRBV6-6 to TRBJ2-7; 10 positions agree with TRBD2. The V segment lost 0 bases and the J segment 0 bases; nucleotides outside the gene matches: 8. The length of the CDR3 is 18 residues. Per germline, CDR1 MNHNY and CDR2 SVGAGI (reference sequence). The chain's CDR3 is CASSYSGLAELSSYEQYF. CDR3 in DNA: TGTGCCAGCAGTTACTCCGGACTAGCGGAATTAAGCTCCTACGAGCAGTACTTC.

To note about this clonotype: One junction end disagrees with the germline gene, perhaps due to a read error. CDR3 DNA sequence: TGTACCATCAGTGAGTCGACGGGACAGGAGCAGTCCTTC. It yields the protein CTISESTGQEQSF. This chain uses TRBV10-3 with TRBJ2-1, with TRBD1 identical over 8 bases. CDR3 length equals 13 residues. Germline loops: CDR1 ENHRY, CDR2 SYGVKD.

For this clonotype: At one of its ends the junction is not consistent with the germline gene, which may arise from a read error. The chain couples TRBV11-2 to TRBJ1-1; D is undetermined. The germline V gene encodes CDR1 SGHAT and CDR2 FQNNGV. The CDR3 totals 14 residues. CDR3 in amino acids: CASSLLWPNNEAFF. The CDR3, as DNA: TGTGCCAGCAGCCTCCTCTGGCCGAACAATGAAGCTTTCTTT.

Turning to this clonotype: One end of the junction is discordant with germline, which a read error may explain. DNA of the CDR3: TGTGCCAGCGGTTTAGGGGGCCAGTATAGCAATCAGCCCCAGCAATTT. Translation gives CASGLGGQYSNQPQQF. The chain employs TRBV12-3 or TRBV12-4 and TRBJ1-5; TRBD1 matches at 7 bases. The CDR3 has 16 amino acids.

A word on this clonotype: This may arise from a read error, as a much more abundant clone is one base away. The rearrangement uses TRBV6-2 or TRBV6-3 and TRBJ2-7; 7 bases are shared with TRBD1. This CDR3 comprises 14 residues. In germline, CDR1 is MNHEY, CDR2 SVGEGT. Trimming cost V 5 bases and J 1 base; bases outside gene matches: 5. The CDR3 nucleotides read TGTGCCAGCAGTACCCCGGGACAGTCCTACGAGCAGTACTTC. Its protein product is CASSTPGQSYEQYF.

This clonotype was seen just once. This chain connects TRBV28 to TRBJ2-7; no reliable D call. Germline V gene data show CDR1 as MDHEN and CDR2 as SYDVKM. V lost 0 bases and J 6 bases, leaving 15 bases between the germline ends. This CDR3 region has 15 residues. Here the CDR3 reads CASSLWGRNIVEQYF. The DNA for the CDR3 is TGTGCCAGCAGTTTATGGGGCAGGAACATAGTCGAGCAGTACTTC. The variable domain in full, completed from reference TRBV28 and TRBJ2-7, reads DVKVTQSSRYLVKRTGEKVFLECVQDMDHENMFWYRQDPGLGLRLIYFSYDVKMKEKGDIPEGYSVSREKKERFSLILESASTNQTSMYLCASSLWGRNIVEQYFGPGTRLTVT.

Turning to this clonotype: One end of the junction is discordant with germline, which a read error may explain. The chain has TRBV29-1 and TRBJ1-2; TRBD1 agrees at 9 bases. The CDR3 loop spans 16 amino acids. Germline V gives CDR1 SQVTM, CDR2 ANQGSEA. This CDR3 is CSIEKSEGDRDYGYTF. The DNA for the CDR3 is TGCAGCATTGAAAAAAGTGAGGGGGACAGGGACTATGGCTACACCTTT.

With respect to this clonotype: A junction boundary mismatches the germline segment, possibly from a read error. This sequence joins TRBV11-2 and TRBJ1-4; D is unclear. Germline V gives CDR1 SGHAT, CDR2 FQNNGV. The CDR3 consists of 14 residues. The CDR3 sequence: CASSLDRRGLRLFF. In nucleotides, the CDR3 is TGTGCTAGCAGCTTAGATCGTCGTGGGCTCAGGCTGTTTTTT.